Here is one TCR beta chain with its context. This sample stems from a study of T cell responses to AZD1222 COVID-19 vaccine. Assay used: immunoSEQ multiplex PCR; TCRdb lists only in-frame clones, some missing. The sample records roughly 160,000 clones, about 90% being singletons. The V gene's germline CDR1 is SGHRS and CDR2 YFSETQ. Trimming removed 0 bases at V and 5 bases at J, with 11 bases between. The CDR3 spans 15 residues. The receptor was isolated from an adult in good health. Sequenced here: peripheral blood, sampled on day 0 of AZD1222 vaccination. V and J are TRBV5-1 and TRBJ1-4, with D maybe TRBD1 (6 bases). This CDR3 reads CASSLATGRNEKLFF. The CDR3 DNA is TGCGCCAGCAGCTTGGCCACAGGGAGAAATGAAAAACTGTTTTTT.